This TCR beta chain was profiled in a study of blood T cell repertoires in COVID-19. Looking at the study overall: Samples taken during acute and convalescent COVID-19 were collected in the United States, Italy and Spain. The cDNA or gDNA used as material had been derived from T cells, B-cell-depleted T cells, or PBMCs.

Study processing details: Amplifying reference gene primers gave estimates of nucleated cell counts. Here immunoSEQ multiplex PCR was the method, and the copy in TCRdb shows in-frame clones only, minus some. V and J calls and clone size come straight from that table; D and trimming were deduced from the DNA. The sample has some 220,000 clones, 80% to 90% seen once. CDR1 is SGHRS, CDR2 YFSETQ, per germline. This CDR3 contains 14 residues. Trimming cost V 1 base and J 4 bases, with 11 bases left between them. The chain couples TRBV5-1 to TRBJ2-5; possibly TRBD1 for D (5 bases). This clonotype originated in a man between 45 and 60 years old with active or convalescent COVID-19. The sample consisted of peripheral blood. The CDR3 is CASSLNSGLETQYF. CDR3 nucleotide sequence: TGCGCCAGCAGCTTGAACTCAGGGCTAGAGACCCAGTACTTC.